This T cell receptor (beta chain) came from a study of blood T cell repertoires in COVID-19. Study information: The samples span acute and convalescent COVID-19 from the United States, Italy and Spain.

Recruitment covered about two dozen US areas and drew participants whose ages spanned about 18 to 90 years. Cohorts were based on clinical histories the participants reported. Source study methods: Estimation of nucleated cell counts relied on the amplification of reference gene primers. Measured with immunoSEQ multiplex PCR; TCRdb has only the in-frame clones, and not every one. Clone size and V and J calls were adopted from that table, with D and trimming inferred from the DNA. The data contain 150,000 to 200,000 clones, around 80% of them singletons. CDR1 and CDR2 from the germline V gene are SGHTA and FQGNSA. V lost 1 base to trimming and J lost 0 bases, with 12 bases between them. CDR3 length: 16 residues.

The chain is built from TRBV7-2 and TRBJ1-2; D is undetermined. This clonotype was sampled from a man aged 50 or older who had recovered from COVID-19. Sequenced sample: PBMCs or T cells enriched from blood (not recorded which). Here the CDR3 reads CASSLEPGRTNYGYTF. The CDR3 nucleotides read TGTGCCAGCAGCTTAGAGCCCGGCAGGACTAACTATGGCTACACCTTC.